These 14 T cell receptor beta chains share one sample of origin, sequenced in a study of blood T cell repertoires in COVID-19. Measured with immunoSEQ multiplex PCR; TCRdb has only the in-frame clones, and not every one. The sample has fewer than 85,000 clones, roughly 84% seen once. Sequences were obtained from peripheral blood. Receptors originate from a human donor in a cohort sampled during active COVID-19.

This clone was seen a single time. The gene calls are TRBV5-1 and TRBJ2-7; no clear D. The CDR3 length is 12 residues. V was trimmed by 2 bases and J by 6 bases, leaving 9 bases between them. The germline V gene has CDR1 SGHRS and CDR2 YFSETQ. The CDR3 region has the DNA TGCGCCAGCAGCTTAGAGATCGGCGAGCAGTACTTC. Translated, it gives CASSLEIGEQYF.

The rearrangement uses TRBV4-2 and TRBJ2-1; 8 nucleotides align to TRBD1. With V trimmed by 0 bases and J by 8 bases, 9 bases remained unmatched. Looked up from germline, CDR1 is LGHNA and CDR2 is YNFKEQ. The CDR3 is made up of 16 amino acids. CDR3 in DNA: TGTGCCAGCAGCCAAGATAAGAGACAGGGGTACCATGAGCAGTTCTTC. The encoded protein is CASSQDKRQGYHEQFF.

This clone was detected only a few times. The gene calls are TRBV6-5 and TRBJ1-5; D unresolved. This CDR3 contains 15 residues. CDR1 and CDR2 from the germline V gene are MNHEY and SVGAGI. Trimming pared 0 bases from V and 6 bases from J, leaving 12 bases between. The CDR3: CASSYSMSVPQPQHF. For the CDR3, the DNA is TGTGCCAGCAGTTACTCGATGTCAGTCCCTCAGCCCCAGCATTTT.

This clone was observed a handful of times. The chain has TRBV5-1 and TRBJ2-2; D possibly corresponds to TRBD1 (6 bases). CDR3 length equals 14 residues. The V end was cut by 1 base, the J end by 6 bases, with 10 bases between. Germline assignment: CDR1 SGHRS and CDR2 YFSETQ. The CDR3 loop is CASSLPGVAGELFF. The CDR3 DNA sequence: TGCGCCAGCAGCTTGCCAGGGGTGGCCGGGGAGCTGTTTTTT.

The chain joins TRBV19 to TRBJ1-2, with 9 nucleotides matching TRBD1. V lost 5 bases and J lost 7; bases outside the gene matches: 8. The CDR3 loop spans 14 amino acids. Germline CDR1 LNHDA, CDR2 SQIVND (reference sequence). The CDR3 loop reads CASSSWTGAGGYTF. CDR3 sequence (DNA): TGTGCCAGTAGTTCATGGACAGGGGCCGGTGGCTACACCTTC. The entire variable domain, with the rest obtained from reference TRBV19 and TRBJ1-2, is as follows: DGGITQSPKYLFRKEGQNVTLSCEQNLNHDAMYWYRQDPGQGLRLIYYSQIVNDFQKGDIAEGYSVSREKKESFPLTVTSAQKNPTAFYLCASSSWTGAGGYTFGSGTRLTVV.

This clone has just a few counts. V gene TRBV16 combines with J gene TRBJ2-2; D is undetermined. Germline V gives CDR1 KGHSY, CDR2 FQNENV. This CDR3 contains 15 residues. V lost 0 bases, J lost 4 bases, and 9 bases lay in between. The CDR3 DNA is TGTGCCAGCAGCCAATCTAGTCCGGTCACCGGGGAGCTGTTTTTT. This translates into CASSQSSPVTGELFF.

The CDR3, as DNA: TGTGCCAGCAGTGAATTTCAGGGGCCAAACTATGGCTACACCTTC. This codes for CASSEFQGPNYGYTF. The chain is built from TRBV6-1 and TRBJ1-2; TRBD1 might be the D (6 bases). From germline, CDR1 is MNHNS and CDR2 SASEGT. V was clipped by 2 bases and J by 2 bases, with 12 bases between them. This CDR3 has 15 amino acids.

This clone was observed a few times. The V call is TRBV19, the J call TRBJ2-3; D gene unclear. This CDR3 comprises 14 residues. Trimming stripped 2 bases from V and 5 bases from J, with 11 bases between. In germline, CDR1 is LNHDA, CDR2 SQIVND (reference sequence). CDR3 sequence: CASSINRVGDTQYF. The CDR3, as DNA: TGTGCCAGTAGTATAAATAGAGTCGGAGATACGCAGTATTTT.

The rearrangement links TRBV27 to TRBJ2-3; weak D call: TRBD1 (5 bases). From germline, CDR1 is MNHEY and CDR2 SMNVEV (reference sequence). CDR3 length equals 18 residues. V lost 5 bases to trimming and J lost 4 bases, with 25 bases between them. CDR3 nucleotides: TGTGCCAGCAGTGAACTCCCCCCGGTCGCAGGGTGGGCAGATACGCAGTATTTT. Protein product: CASSELPPVAGWADTQYF.

The chain is built from TRBV5-1 and TRBJ1-2, with TRBD1 matching 7 bases. CDR3 size: 14 residues. The germline CDR1 and CDR2 sequences are SGHRS and YFSETQ. The V gene end was trimmed by 8 bases and the J gene end by 4 bases; junction bases not matched to a gene: 11. In DNA, the CDR3 is TGCGCCAGTGGAGGGACAGAAGCTTCCTATGGCTACACCTTC. This gives the protein CASGGTEASYGYTF.

This clone occurred once. CDR3 sequence: CASSITGSSYEQYF. DNA of the CDR3: TGTGCCAGTAGTATAACCGGGAGCTCCTACGAGCAGTACTTC. V gene TRBV19 combines with J gene TRBJ2-7, with D possibly matching TRBD2 (6 bases). V lost 2 bases, J lost 0 bases, and 8 bases lay in between. CDR1 and CDR2 (germline): LNHDA, SQIVND (reference sequence). This CDR3 region has 14 residues.

V is TRBV10-3 and J is TRBJ2-7; TRBD1 might be the D (6 bases). The CDR3 spans 12 residues. V was trimmed by 6 bases and J by 6 bases, leaving 12 bases between them. Germline V lookup: CDR1 ENHRY, CDR2 SYGVKD. The CDR3 here is CAIRGALGEQYF. The CDR3 DNA reads as TGTGCCATCAGGGGGGCACTGGGCGAGCAGTACTTC.

The rearrangement links TRBV29-1 to TRBJ1-3; a possible D gene is TRBD1 (5 bases). The CDR3 totals 11 residues. Trimming took off 7 bases at V and 4 bases at J, with 8 bases between the two ends. Germline V gene sequence: CDR1 SQVTM, CDR2 ANQGSEA. The CDR3 region has the DNA TGCAGCGCTCGGGGGGGAAACACCATATATTTT. Translated, it gives CSARGGNTIYF.

The chain is built from TRBV7-3 and TRBJ2-7; 7 bases are a match to TRBD1. The CDR3 is made up of 12 amino acids. V lost 8 bases to trimming and J lost 5 bases; unmatched junction nucleotides: 6. CDR1 is SGHTA and CDR2 is FQGTGA in the germline V gene. Written as DNA, the CDR3 is TGTGCCAGCGGGCAAGGGGGCAACGAGCAGTACTTC. Amino acids: CASGQGGNEQYF.